Described below is a single T cell receptor beta chain sequence and its context. V was clipped by 6 bases and J by 6 bases; unmatched bases: 9. The germline CDR1 and CDR2 sequences are LGHDT and YNNKEL (reference sequence). This CDR3 is 14 amino acids long. These data come from a study of blood T cell repertoires in COVID-19. As for the study in general: Sample material is recorded as cDNA or gDNA derived from T cells, B-cell-depleted T cells, or PBMCs.

This study enrolled people aged about 18 to 100 from around 26 US geographic areas. Allocation to cohorts depended on clinical history reported by the participants. Per the original methods: Estimated nucleated cell counts came from reference gene primer amplification. Here immunoSEQ multiplex PCR was the method, and the copy in TCRdb shows in-frame clones only, minus some. V and J calls and clone size are those listed in that table; D and trimming were worked out from the DNA. The sample has about 240,000 clones, around 86% seen once. The sample was PBMCs or T cells enriched from blood (not recorded which). This clonotype was obtained from a woman aged 40 to 55 with acute COVID-19. This sequence joins TRBV3-1 (or the pseudogene TRBV3-2) and TRBJ1-2; 8 bases map to TRBD1. The CDR3 coding sequence is TGTGCCAGCAGTCTAGGACAGGGTTCTAATGGCTACACCTTC. This sequence encodes CASSLGQGSNGYTF.